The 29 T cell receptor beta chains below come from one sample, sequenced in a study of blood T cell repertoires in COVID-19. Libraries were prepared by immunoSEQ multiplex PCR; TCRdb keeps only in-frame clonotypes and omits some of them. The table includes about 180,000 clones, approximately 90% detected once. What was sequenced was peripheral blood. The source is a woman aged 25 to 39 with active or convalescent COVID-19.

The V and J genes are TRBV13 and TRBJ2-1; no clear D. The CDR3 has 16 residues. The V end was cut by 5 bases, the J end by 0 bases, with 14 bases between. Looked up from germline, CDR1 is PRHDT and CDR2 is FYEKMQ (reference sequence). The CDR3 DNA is TGTGCCAGCAGCCTCAATCGAGAGAGCTCCTACAATGAGCAGTTCTTC. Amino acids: CASSLNRESSYNEQFF. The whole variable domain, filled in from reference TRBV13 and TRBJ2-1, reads AAGVIQSPRHLIKEKRETATLKCYPIPRHDTVYWYQQGPGQDPQFLISFYEKMQSDKGSIPDRFSAQQFSDYHSELNMSSLELGDSALYFCASSLNRESSYNEQFFGPGTRLTVL.

The CDR3 region has the DNA TGTGCCAGCCGGCGGGACAGGGGAGGAGATACGCAGTATTTT. Translation gives CASRRDRGGDTQYF. This chain links TRBV27 with TRBJ2-3, with TRBD1 matching over 10 bases. Per the germline V gene, CDR1 is MNHEY and CDR2 is SMNVEV (reference sequence). V shed 8 bases, J shed 5 bases, and the junction held 7 bases outside the gene matches. The CDR3 has 14 amino acids.

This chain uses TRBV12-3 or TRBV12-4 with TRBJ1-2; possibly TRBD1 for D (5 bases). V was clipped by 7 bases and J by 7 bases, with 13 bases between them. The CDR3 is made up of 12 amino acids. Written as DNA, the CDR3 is TGTGCCAGCACCCACGGGGGGGGTGGCTACACCTTC. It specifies CASTHGGGGYTF.

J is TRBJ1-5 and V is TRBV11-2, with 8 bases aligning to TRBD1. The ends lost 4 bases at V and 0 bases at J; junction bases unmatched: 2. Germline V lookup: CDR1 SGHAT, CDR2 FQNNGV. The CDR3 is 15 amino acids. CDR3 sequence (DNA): TGTGCCAGCAGCTCACAGGGGGATAGCAATCAGCCCCAGCATTTT. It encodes CASSSQGDSNQPQHF.

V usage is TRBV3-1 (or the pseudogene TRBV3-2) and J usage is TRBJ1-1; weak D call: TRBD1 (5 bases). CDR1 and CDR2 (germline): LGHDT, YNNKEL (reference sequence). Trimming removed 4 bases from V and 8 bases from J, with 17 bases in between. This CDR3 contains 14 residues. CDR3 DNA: TGTGCCAGCAGCCCGACCCCAAAGGGACTAGAAGCTTTCTTT. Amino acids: CASSPTPKGLEAFF.

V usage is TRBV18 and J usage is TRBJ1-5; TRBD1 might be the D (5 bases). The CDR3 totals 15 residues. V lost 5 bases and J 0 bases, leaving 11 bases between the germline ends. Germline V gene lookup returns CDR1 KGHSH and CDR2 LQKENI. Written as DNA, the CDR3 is TGTGCCAGCTCAGCCGACAGACATAGCAATCAGCCCCAGCATTTT. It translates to CASSADRHSNQPQHF. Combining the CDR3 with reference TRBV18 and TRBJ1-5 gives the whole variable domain NAGVMQNPRHLVRRRGQEARLRCSPMKGHSHVYWYRQLPEEGLKFMVYLQKENIIDESGMPKERFSAEFPKEGPSILRIQQVVRGDSAAYFCASSADRHSNQPQHFGDGTRLSIL.

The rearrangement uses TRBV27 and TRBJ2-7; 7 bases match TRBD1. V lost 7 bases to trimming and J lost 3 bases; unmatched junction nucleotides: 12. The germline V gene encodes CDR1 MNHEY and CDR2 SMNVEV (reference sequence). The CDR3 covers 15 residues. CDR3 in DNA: TGTGCCAGCATGGTCCACAGGGGCAAATTCTACGAGCAGTACTTC. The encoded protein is CASMVHRGKFYEQYF.

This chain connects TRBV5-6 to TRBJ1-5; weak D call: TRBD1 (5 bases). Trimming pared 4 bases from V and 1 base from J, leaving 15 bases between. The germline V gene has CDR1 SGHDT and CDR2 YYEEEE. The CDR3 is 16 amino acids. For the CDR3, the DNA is TGTGCCAGCAGCCTCGGCGGGGGATGGAGCAATCAGCCCCAGCATTTT. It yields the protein CASSLGGGWSNQPQHF.

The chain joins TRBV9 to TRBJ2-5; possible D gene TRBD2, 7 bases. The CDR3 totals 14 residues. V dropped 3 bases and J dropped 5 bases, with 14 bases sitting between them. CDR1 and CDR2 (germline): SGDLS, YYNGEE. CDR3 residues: CASSGRGAEETQYF. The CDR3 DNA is TGTGCCAGCAGCGGACGGGGGGCAGAGGAGACCCAGTACTTC.

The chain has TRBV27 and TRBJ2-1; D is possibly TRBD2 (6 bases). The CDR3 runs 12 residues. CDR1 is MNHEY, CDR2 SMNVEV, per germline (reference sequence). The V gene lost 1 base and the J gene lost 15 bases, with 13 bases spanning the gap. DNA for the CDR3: TGTGCCAGCAGTTTATTGGGGGGTGTGGGGTTCTTC. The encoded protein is CASSLLGGVGFF.

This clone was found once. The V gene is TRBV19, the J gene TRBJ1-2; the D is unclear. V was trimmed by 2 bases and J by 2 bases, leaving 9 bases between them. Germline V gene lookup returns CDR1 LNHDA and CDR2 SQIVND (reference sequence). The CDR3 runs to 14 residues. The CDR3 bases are TGTGCCAGTAGTATACGAGGAGACAACTATGGCTACACCTTC. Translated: CASSIRGDNYGYTF.

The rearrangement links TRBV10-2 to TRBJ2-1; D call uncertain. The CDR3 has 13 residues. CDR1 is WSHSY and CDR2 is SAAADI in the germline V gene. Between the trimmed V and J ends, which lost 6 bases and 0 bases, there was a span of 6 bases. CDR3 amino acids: CASSHSSYNEQFF. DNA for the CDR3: TGCGCCAGCAGCCACTCCTCCTACAATGAGCAGTTCTTC.

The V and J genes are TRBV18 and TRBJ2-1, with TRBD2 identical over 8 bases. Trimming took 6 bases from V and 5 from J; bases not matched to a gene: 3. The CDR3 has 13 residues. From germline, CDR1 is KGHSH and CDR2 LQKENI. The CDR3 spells CASSGGVHNEQFF. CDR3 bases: TGTGCCAGCTCCGGGGGGGTTCACAATGAGCAGTTCTTC.

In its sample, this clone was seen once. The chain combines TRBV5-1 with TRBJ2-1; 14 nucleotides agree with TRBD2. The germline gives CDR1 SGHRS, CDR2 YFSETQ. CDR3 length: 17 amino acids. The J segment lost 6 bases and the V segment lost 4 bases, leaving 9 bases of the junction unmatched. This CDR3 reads CASSPLMTSGGVNEQFF. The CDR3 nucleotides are TGCGCCAGCAGCCCCCTAATGACTAGCGGGGGGGTCAATGAGCAGTTCTTC.

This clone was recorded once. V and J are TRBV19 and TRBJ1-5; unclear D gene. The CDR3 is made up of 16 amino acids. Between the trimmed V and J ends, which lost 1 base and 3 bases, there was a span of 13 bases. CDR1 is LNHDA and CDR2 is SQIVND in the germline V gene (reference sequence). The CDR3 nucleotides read TGTGCCAGTAGTATAGCTTCCAGATCTTTCAATCAGCCCCAGCATTTT. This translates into CASSIASRSFNQPQHF.

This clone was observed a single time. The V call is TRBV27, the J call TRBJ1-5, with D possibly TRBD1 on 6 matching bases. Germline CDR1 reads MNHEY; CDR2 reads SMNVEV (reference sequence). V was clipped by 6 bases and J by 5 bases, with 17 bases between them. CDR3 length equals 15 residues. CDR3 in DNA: TGTGCCAGCAGACTGACAGGTTGGCGGCATCAGCCCCAGCATTTT. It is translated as CASRLTGWRHQPQHF.

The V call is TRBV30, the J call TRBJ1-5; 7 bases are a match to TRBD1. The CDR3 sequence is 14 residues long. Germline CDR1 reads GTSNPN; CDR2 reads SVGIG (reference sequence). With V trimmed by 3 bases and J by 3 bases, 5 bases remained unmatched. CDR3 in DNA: TGTGCCTGGAGCACGGGACAGCACAATCAGCCCCAGCATTTT. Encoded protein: CAWSTGQHNQPQHF.

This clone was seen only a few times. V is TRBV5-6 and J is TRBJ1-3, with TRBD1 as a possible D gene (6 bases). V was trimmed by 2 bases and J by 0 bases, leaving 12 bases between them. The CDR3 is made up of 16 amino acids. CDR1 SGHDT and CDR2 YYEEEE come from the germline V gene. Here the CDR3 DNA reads TGTGCCAGCAGCTTACAGGGCTACCCCTCTGGAAACACCATATATTTT. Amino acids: CASSLQGYPSGNTIYF.

CDR3 loop: CASSLGQKETQYF. CDR3 nucleotides: TGTGCCAGCTCACTTGGACAGAAAGAGACCCAGTACTTC. The rearrangement joins TRBV18 to TRBJ2-5; the D gene is possibly TRBD1 (6 bases). Germline CDR1 KGHSH, CDR2 LQKENI. V was pared by 4 bases and J by 3 bases, with 9 bases between. The CDR3 has 13 amino acids.

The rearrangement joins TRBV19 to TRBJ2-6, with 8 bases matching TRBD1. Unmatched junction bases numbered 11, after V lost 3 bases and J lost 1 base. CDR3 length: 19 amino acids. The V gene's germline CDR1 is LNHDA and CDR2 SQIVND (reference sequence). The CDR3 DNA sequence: TGTGCCAGTAGTATTCTTCGGACAGGGTCCGGGTCTGGGGCCAACGTCCTGACTTTC. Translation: CASSILRTGSGSGANVLTF.

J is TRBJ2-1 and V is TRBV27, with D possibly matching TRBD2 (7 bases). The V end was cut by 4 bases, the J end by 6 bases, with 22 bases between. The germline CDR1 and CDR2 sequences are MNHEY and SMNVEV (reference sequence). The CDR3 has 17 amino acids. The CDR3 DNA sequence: TGTGCCAGCAGTTGGCTTCGGACTAGGGGGGGGTCCAATGAGCAGTTCTTC. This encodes CASSWLRTRGGSNEQFF.

The CDR3 DNA is TGTGCCAGCAGTACGGGACTCAAGAATGAGCAGTTCTTC. Amino acid sequence: CASSTGLKNEQFF. The chain combines TRBV28 with TRBJ2-1, with D perhaps matching TRBD2 (6 bases). With 5 bases removed from V and 7 bases from J, the gap between germline ends came to 12 bases. In germline, CDR1 is MDHEN, CDR2 SYDVKM. This CDR3 comprises 13 residues.

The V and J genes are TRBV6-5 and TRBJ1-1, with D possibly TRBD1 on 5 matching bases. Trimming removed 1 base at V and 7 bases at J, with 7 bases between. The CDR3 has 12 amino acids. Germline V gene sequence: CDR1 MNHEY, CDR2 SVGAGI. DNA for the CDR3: TGTGCCAGCAGTTACTTTCAGGGTGAAGCTTTCTTT. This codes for CASSYFQGEAFF.

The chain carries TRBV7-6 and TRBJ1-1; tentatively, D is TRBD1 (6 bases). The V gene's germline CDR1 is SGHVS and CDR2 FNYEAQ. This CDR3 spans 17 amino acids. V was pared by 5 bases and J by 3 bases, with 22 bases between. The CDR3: CASSLPRGGAVYTEAFF. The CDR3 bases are TGTGCCAGCAGCCTACCACGCGGGGGCGCGGTATACACTGAAGCTTTCTTT. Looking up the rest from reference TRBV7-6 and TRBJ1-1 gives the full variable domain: GAGVSQSPRYKVTKRGQDVALRCDPISGHVSLYWYRQALGQGPEFLTYFNYEAQQDKSGLPNDRFSAERPEGSISTLTIQRTEQRDSAMYRCASSLPRGGAVYTEAFFGQGTRLTVV.

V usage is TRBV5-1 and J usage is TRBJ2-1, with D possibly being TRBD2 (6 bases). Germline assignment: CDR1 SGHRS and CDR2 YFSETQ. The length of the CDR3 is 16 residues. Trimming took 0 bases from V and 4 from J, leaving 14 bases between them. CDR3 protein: CASSLDPGLEYNEQFF. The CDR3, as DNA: TGCGCCAGCAGCTTGGACCCGGGACTCGAATACAATGAGCAGTTCTTC.

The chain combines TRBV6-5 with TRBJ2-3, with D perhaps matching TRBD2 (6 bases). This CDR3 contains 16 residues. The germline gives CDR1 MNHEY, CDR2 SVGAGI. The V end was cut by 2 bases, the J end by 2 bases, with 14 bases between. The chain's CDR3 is CASSYASVGDTDTQYF. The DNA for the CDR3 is TGTGCCAGCAGTTACGCTAGCGTGGGCGACACAGATACGCAGTATTTT.

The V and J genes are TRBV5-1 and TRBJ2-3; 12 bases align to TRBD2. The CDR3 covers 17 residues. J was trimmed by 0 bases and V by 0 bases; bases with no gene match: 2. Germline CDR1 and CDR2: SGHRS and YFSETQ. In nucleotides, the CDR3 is TGCGCCAGCAGCTTGGCACTAGCGGGGGGAAGCACAGATACGCAGTATTTT. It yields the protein CASSLALAGGSTDTQYF. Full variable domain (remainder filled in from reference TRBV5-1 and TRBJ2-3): KAGVTQTPRYLIKTRGQQVTLSCSPISGHRSVSWYQQTPGQGLQFLFEYFSETQRNKGNFPGRFSGRQFSNSRSEMNVSTLELGDSALYLCASSLALAGGSTDTQYFGPGTRLTVL.

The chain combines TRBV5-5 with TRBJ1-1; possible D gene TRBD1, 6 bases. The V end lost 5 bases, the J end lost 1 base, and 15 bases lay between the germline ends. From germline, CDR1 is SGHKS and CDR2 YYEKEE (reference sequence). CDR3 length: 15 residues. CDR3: CASRQPGVPNTEAFF. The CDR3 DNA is TGTGCCAGCAGGCAACCAGGGGTCCCGAACACTGAAGCTTTCTTT.

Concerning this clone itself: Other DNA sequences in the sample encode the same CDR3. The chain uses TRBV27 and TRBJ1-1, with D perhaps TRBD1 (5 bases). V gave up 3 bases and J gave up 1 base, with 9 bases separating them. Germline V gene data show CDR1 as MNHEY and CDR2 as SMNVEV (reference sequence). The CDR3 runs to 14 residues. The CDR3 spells CASSLGQGNTEAFF. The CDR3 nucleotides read TGTGCCAGCAGTTTGGGTCAGGGGAACACTGAAGCTTTCTTT.